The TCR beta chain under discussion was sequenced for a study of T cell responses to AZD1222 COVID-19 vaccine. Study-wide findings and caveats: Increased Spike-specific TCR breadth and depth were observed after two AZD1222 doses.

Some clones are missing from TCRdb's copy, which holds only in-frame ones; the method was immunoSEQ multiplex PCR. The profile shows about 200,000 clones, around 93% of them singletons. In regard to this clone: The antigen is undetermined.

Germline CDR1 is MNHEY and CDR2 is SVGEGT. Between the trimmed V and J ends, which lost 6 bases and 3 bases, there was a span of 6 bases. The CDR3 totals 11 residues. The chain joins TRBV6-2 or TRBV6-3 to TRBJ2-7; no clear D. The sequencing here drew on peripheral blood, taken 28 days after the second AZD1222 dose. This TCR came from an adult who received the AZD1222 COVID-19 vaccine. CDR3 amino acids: CASSHSYEQYF. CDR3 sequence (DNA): TGTGCCAGCAGCCACAGCTACGAGCAGTACTTC.